This TCR beta chain was captured in a study of control samples from healthy donors and cancer patients. This CDR3 is built from 15 residues. The trim removed 8 bases at V and 3 bases at J, leaving 6 bases unmatched. The V gene's germline CDR1 is SGHAT and CDR2 FQNNGV. Produced via immunoSEQ multiplex PCR; TCRdb's table is partial and in-frame only. Seen here are about 18,000 clones, around 84% observed once, and the top ten hold roughly 29%. The origin of this receptor is a woman in her 70s with lung cancer. The rearrangement links TRBV11-2 to TRBJ2-5; 13 bases map to TRBD2. The sample taken for sequencing was PBMCs. CDR3 nucleotide sequence: TGTGCCAGCTGCTGGACTAGCGGGAGCAAAGAGACCCAGTACTTC. Translating gives CASCWTSGSKETQYF. The full variable domain, in which reference TRBV11-2 and TRBJ2-5 provide the parts outside the CDR3, is EAGVAQSPRYKIIEKRQSVAFWCNPISGHATLYWYQQILGQGPKLLIQFQNNGVVDDSQLPKDRFSAERLKGVDSTLKIQPAKLEDSAVYLCASCWTSGSKETQYFGPGTRLLVL.